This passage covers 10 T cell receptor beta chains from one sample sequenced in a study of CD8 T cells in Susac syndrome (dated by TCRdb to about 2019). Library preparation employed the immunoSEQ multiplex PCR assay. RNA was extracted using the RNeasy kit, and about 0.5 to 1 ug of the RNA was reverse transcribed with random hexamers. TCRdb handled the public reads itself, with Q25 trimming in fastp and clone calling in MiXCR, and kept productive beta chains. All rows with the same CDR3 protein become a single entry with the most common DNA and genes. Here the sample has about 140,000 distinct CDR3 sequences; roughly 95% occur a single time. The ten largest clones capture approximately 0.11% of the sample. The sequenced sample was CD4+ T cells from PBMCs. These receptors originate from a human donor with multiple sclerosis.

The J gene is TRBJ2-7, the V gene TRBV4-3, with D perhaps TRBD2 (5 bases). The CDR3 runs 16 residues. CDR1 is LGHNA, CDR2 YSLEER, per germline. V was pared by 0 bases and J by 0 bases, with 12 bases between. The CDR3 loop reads CASSQDGGSSSYEQYF. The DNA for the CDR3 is TGCGCCAGCAGCCAAGACGGCGGGTCCTCCTCCTACGAGCAGTACTTC.

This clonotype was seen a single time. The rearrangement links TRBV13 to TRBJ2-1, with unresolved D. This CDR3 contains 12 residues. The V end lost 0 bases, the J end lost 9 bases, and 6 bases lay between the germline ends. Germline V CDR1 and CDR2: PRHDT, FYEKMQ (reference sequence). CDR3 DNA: TGTGCCAGCAGCTTAGGTAGGGTTGAGCAGTTCTTC. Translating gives CASSLGRVEQFF.

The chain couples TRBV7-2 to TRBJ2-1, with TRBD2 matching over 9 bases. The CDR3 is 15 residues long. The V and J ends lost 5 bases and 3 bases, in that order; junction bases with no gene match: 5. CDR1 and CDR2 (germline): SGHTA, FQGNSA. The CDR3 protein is CASSLSGSHYNEQFF. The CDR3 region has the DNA TGTGCCAGCAGCCTTAGCGGGAGCCACTACAATGAGCAGTTCTTC.

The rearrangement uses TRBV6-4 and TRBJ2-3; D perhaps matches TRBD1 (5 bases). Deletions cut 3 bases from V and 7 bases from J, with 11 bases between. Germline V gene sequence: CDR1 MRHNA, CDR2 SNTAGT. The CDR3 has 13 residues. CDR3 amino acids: CASSESRANTQYF. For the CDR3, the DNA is TGTGCCAGCAGTGAGTCCAGGGCAAATACGCAGTATTTT.

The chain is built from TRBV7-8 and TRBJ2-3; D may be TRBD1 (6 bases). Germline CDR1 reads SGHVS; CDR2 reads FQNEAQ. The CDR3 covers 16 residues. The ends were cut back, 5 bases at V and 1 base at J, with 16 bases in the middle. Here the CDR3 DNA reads TGTGCCAGCAGCCGATCCCGGGCAGGGGGCACAGATACGCAGTATTTT. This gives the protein CASSRSRAGGTDTQYF.

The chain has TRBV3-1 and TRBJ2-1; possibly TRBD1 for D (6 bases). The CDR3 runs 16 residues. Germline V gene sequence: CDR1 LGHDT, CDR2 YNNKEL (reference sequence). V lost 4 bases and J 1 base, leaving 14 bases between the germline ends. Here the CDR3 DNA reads TGTGCCAGCAGCCTAACCGGACAGTCTTCCTACAATGAGCAGTTCTTC. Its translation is CASSLTGQSSYNEQFF.

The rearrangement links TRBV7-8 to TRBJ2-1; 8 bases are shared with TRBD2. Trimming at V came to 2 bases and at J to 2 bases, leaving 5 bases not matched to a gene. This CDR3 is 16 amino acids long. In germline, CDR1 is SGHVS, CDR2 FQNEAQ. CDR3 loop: CASSLTSGGPYNEQFF. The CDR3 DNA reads TGTGCCAGCAGCTTAACAAGCGGGGGACCCTACAATGAGCAGTTCTTC.

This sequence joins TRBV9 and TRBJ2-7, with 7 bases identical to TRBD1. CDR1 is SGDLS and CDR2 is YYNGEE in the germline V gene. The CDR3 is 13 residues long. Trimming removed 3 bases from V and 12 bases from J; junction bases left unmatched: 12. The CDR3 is CASSANPDRPAYF. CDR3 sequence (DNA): TGTGCCAGCAGCGCGAACCCGGACAGGCCCGCGTACTTC. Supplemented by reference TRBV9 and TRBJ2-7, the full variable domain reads DSGVTQTPKHLITATGQRVTLRCSPRSGDLSVYWYQQSLDQGLQFLIQYYNGEERAKGNILERFSAQQFPDLHSELNLSSLELGDSALYFCASSANPDRPAYFGPGTRLTVT.

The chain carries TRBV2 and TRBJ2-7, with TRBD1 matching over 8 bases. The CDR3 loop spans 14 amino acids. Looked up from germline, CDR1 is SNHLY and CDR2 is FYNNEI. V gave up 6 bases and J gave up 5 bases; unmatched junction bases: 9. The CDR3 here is CASRGDRGTHEQYF. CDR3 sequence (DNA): TGTGCCAGCAGGGGCGACAGGGGAACTCACGAGCAGTACTTC.

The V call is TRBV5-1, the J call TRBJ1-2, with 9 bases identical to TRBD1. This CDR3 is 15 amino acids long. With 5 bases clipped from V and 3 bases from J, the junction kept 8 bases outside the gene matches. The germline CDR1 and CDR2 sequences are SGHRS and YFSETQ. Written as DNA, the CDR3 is TGCGCCAGCAGGTTTGGGACAGGGAAGGACTATGGCTACACCTTC. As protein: CASRFGTGKDYGYTF.